Listed here are 6 T cell receptor beta chains from one sample, sequenced in a study of blood T cell repertoires in COVID-19 (TCRdb year 2020). The receptor library was made with the immunoSEQ multiplex PCR assay. Imported from immuneACCESS, the table was reduced by TCRdb to in-frame sequences with V and J called. These copies leave out some clones; in studies compared against another copy, an unresolved V gene accounts for under half, and the cause of the remainder is not known. A total of a few hundred thousand clones appear in this sample, 82% of them only once. 3% to 4% of the sample lies in the top ten. Material: PBMCs or T cells enriched from blood (not recorded which). Source of these receptors: a woman aged 55-70 years who had recovered from COVID-19.

This clone appeared a few times. The chain uses TRBV19 and TRBJ1-6; D remains ambiguous. The CDR3 consists of 13 residues. The V gene's germline CDR1 is LNHDA and CDR2 SQIVND (reference sequence). V was trimmed by 5 bases and J by 7 bases, leaving 9 bases between them. The CDR3 loop is CASSPLGNSPLHF. The CDR3 nucleotides are TGTGCCAGTAGTCCGTTGGGCAATTCACCCCTCCACTTT. Full variable domain (missing parts from reference TRBV19 and TRBJ1-6): DGGITQSPKYLFRKEGQNVTLSCEQNLNHDAMYWYRQDPGQGLRLIYYSQIVNDFQKGDIAEGYSVSREKKESFPLTVTSAQKNPTAFYLCASSPLGNSPLHFGNGTRLTVT.

This clone was found a few times. The CDR3 bases are TGTGCCAGCAGCAGAATCTCTGGAAACACCATATATTTT. This gives the protein CASSRISGNTIYF. The chain is built from TRBV12-3 or TRBV12-4 and TRBJ1-3; D is unresolved. CDR3 length: 13 amino acids. V gave up 6 bases and J gave up 0 bases, with 6 bases separating them.

This clone is a singleton in its sample. The genes are TRBV5-1 and TRBJ1-1; D gene ambiguous. Trimming removed 3 bases from V and 1 base from J, with 13 bases in between. This CDR3 comprises 15 residues. CDR1 and CDR2 from the germline V gene are SGHRS and YFSETQ. The CDR3 sequence: CASSSNQAQNTEAFF. CDR3 DNA: TGCGCCAGCAGCTCGAACCAGGCGCAGAACACTGAAGCTTTCTTT.

This clone was recorded only once. The chain employs TRBV6-6 and TRBJ1-2; 7 bases are a match to TRBD1. This CDR3 spans 13 amino acids. In germline, CDR1 is MNHNY, CDR2 SVGAGI (reference sequence). J lost 6 bases, V lost 4 bases, and 5 bases had no gene match. CDR3 DNA: TGTGCCAGCAGTTTCGACAGGGCCCATGGCTACACCTTC. This encodes CASSFDRAHGYTF.

V gene TRBV7-9 combines with J gene TRBJ1-1; TRBD1 might be the D (6 bases). Deletions cut 5 bases from V and 4 bases from J, with 14 bases between. Germline-derived CDR1 and CDR2 are SEHNR and FQNEAQ (reference sequence). The CDR3 has 14 residues. The CDR3 nucleotides read TGTGCCAGCAGCAAACAGGGATTGGGCACTGAAGCTTTCTTT. As protein: CASSKQGLGTEAFF.

V gene TRBV7-8 combines with J gene TRBJ1-5; 8 bases match TRBD1. Germline CDR1 reads SGHVS; CDR2 reads FQNEAQ. J gave up 9 bases and V 6 bases, and 7 bases lay outside the gene matches. The CDR3 totals 13 residues. The CDR3 bases are TGTGCCAGCAGAGACAGGGGCCGAGGGCCCCAGCATTTT. The encoded protein is CASRDRGRGPQHF. Complete variable domain (other parts from reference TRBV7-8 and TRBJ1-5): GAGVSQSPRYKVAKRGQDVALRCDPISGHVSLFWYQQALGQGPEFLTYFQNEAQLDKSGLPSDRFFAERPEGSVSTLKIQRTQQEDSAVYLCASRDRGRGPQHFGDGTRLSIL.